The 6 T cell receptor beta chains below all came from one sample that was sequenced in a study of CXCR3-negative and CXCR3-positive naive CD8 T cells (dated by TCRdb to the late 2010s). On the study overall, not on this receptor specifically: Compared with CXCR3-negative naive cells, CXCR3-positive naive cells had TRB CDR3s with higher hydrophobicity (lower Kidera factor 4), lower energy, and higher strength and volume indices.

No antigen has been assigned to these receptors. The sequencer was a NextSeq 550. The Human TCR Profiling Kit (MiLaboratory) was used to prepare UMI-labeled 5' RACE TRB cDNA libraries. TCRdb reprocessed the reads, and each CDR3 protein sequence is entered once, without DNA. Per the sample table, the count is about 5,700 distinct CDR3 sequences. The ten biggest clones cover 1.9% of the sample. The sequencing input was naive CXCR3+ CD8+ T cells from blood. What the cell subset or site label conveys for this sample: CD45RO-CCR7+CD27+CD95- naive CD8+ T cells expressing CXCR3 (TNR3+). Receptors originate from a human donor in good health. Some clones in this sample may be carry-over from other donors' samples.

The CDR3 spells CASSLSPSRSSYEQYF. The chain combines TRBV5-6 with TRBJ2-7; TCRdb picks TRBD2, but there is no DNA to check that call. The CDR3 consists of 16 residues. CDR1 is SGHDT and CDR2 is YYEEEE in the germline V gene.

This clonotype is deemed medium-sized by its frequency. V is TRBV7-8 and J is TRBJ1-2; TCRdb picks TRBD1, but there is no DNA to check that call. CDR3 size: 16 residues. Germline lookup yields CDR1 SGHVS and CDR2 FQNEAQ. The CDR3 protein is CASSKIPDSPNYGYTF. The complete variable domain, with remaining parts taken from reference TRBV7-8 and TRBJ1-2, reads GAGVSQSPRYKVAKRGQDVALRCDPISGHVSLFWYQQALGQGPEFLTYFQNEAQLDKSGLPSDRFFAERPEGSVSTLKIQRTQQEDSAVYLCASSKIPDSPNYGYTFGSGTRLTVV.

The chain couples TRBV3-1 to TRBJ2-3; the TCRdb D gene call, TRBD2, has no DNA to confirm it. In germline, CDR1 is LGHDT, CDR2 YNNKEL (reference sequence). The CDR3 is made up of 16 amino acids. The CDR3 is CASSQERLAVTDTQYF.

This clonotype is classed as medium-sized by frequency. The chain couples TRBV11-2 to TRBJ2-7; TCRdb calls TRBD2, which cannot be checked without DNA. Germline loops: CDR1 SGHAT, CDR2 FQNNGV. The CDR3 has 15 amino acids. CDR3 region: CASSLETSGGYEQYF. The variable domain in full, completed from reference TRBV11-2 and TRBJ2-7, reads EAGVAQSPRYKIIEKRQSVAFWCNPISGHATLYWYQQILGQGPKLLIQFQNNGVVDDSQLPKDRFSAERLKGVDSTLKIQPAKLEDSAVYLCASSLETSGGYEQYFGPGTRLTVT.

V gene TRBV20-1 combines with J gene TRBJ1-2. Germline V lookup: CDR1 DFQATT, CDR2 SNEGSKA (reference sequence). The CDR3 has 11 residues. The CDR3 protein is CSAPDIYGYTF.

The genes are TRBV20-1 and TRBJ1-1. The CDR3 is made up of 11 amino acids. Germline values: CDR1 DFQATT, CDR2 SNEGSKA (reference sequence). The CDR3 loop reads CSARGGSRAFF.